The next 27 T cell receptor beta chains were all read from a single sample in a study of T cell responses to AZD1222 COVID-19 vaccine. This table comes from immunoSEQ multiplex PCR, and its TCRdb copy is limited to in-frame clones, with some not included. The data contain 100,000 to 150,000 clones, around 94% of them singletons. Here the sequenced sample was peripheral blood, taken on day 0 of AZD1222 vaccination. These receptor sequences come from an adult in good health.

The chain joins TRBV30 to TRBJ1-2; 10 bases match TRBD1. There are 15 residues in the CDR3. V dropped 3 bases and J dropped 0; count of bases not matched to a gene: 4. From germline, CDR1 is GTSNPN and CDR2 SVGIG (reference sequence). The CDR3 here is CAWSAGQGANYGYTF. CDR3 in DNA: TGTGCCTGGAGCGCCGGACAGGGGGCTAACTATGGCTACACCTTC.

The chain links TRBV7-8 to TRBJ1-5, with a possible D match to TRBD1 (5 bases). CDR1 SGHVS and CDR2 FQNEAQ come from the germline V gene. The CDR3 consists of 13 residues. The V gene lost 5 bases and the J gene lost 5 bases, with 10 bases spanning the gap. In nucleotides, the CDR3 is TGTGCCAGCAGCGACGGGGGTTATCAGCCCCAGCATTTT. As protein: CASSDGGYQPQHF.

This chain connects TRBV4-1 to TRBJ2-7, with a tentative D call TRBD1 (5 bases). The CDR3 covers 13 residues. Germline V gene data show CDR1 as MGHRA and CDR2 as YSYEKL. Between the trimmed V and J ends, which lost 0 bases and 8 bases, there was a span of 11 bases. CDR3 amino acids: CASSQDGARQQYF. As DNA, the CDR3 is TGCGCCAGCAGCCAAGATGGGGCAAGGCAGCAGTACTTC.

This chain connects TRBV19 to TRBJ1-1; D is undetermined. This CDR3 region has 13 residues. The germline V and J ends were trimmed by 5 bases and 0 bases, with 7 bases remaining between them. Germline V gene data show CDR1 as LNHDA and CDR2 as SQIVND (reference sequence). DNA of the CDR3: TGTGCCAGTAGTCCGACTCTGAACACTGAAGCTTTCTTT. Protein product: CASSPTLNTEAFF. Based on the CDR3 plus reference TRBV19 and TRBJ1-1, the full variable domain is DGGITQSPKYLFRKEGQNVTLSCEQNLNHDAMYWYRQDPGQGLRLIYYSQIVNDFQKGDIAEGYSVSREKKESFPLTVTSAQKNPTAFYLCASSPTLNTEAFFGQGTRLTVV.

V gene TRBV7-8 combines with J gene TRBJ1-1; no clear D. CDR1 and CDR2 from the germline V gene are SGHVS and FQNEAQ. V lost 1 base and J lost 2, with 11 bases in between. This CDR3 has 15 residues. Here the CDR3 DNA reads TGTGCCAGCAGCTTAGTGATCCGGGGAAACACTGAAGCTTTCTTT. As protein: CASSLVIRGNTEAFF.

The chain carries TRBV5-1 and TRBJ2-2; D unresolved. Germline loops: CDR1 SGHRS, CDR2 YFSETQ. Deletions cut 4 bases from V and 3 bases from J, with 19 bases between. The CDR3 spans 17 residues. CDR3 bases: TGCGCCAGCAGCAACGGACGGACCCCGGCCGACACCGGGGAGCTGTTTTTT. Its translation is CASSNGRTPADTGELFF. Full variable domain (remainder filled in from reference TRBV5-1 and TRBJ2-2): KAGVTQTPRYLIKTRGQQVTLSCSPISGHRSVSWYQQTPGQGLQFLFEYFSETQRNKGNFPGRFSGRQFSNSRSEMNVSTLELGDSALYLCASSNGRTPADTGELFFGEGSRLTVL.

CDR3 DNA: TGTGCCAGCTCAGACAGTCAAGTAGGTGGCTACACCTTC. It encodes CASSDSQVGGYTF. V and J are TRBV18 and TRBJ1-2; tentatively, D is TRBD1 (5 bases). The CDR3 has 13 amino acids. V was cut by 5 bases and J by 7 bases, with 14 bases left in between. In germline, CDR1 is KGHSH, CDR2 LQKENI.

V usage is TRBV4-1 and J usage is TRBJ2-5, with D hard to call. Germline lookup yields CDR1 MGHRA and CDR2 YSYEKL. The CDR3 spans 15 residues. V was cut by 0 bases and J by 1 base, with 9 bases left in between. As DNA, the CDR3 is TGCGCCAGCAGCCAAGATCGAAGCGCCCAAGAGACCCAGTACTTC. The encoded protein is CASSQDRSAQETQYF.

The CDR3 loop is CATSDTRTAAGWVTGELFF. The CDR3 DNA follows: TGTGCCACCAGCGATACTAGGACCGCAGCGGGATGGGTTACCGGGGAGCTGTTTTTT. The gene calls are TRBV15 and TRBJ2-2, with 7 bases fitting TRBD2. The CDR3 spans 19 residues. The J segment lost 5 bases and the V segment lost 5 bases, leaving 20 bases of the junction unmatched. CDR1 LNHNV and CDR2 YYDKDF come from the germline V gene (reference sequence).

The chain has TRBV18 and TRBJ2-2; 10 nucleotides align to TRBD2. CDR1 KGHSH and CDR2 LQKENI come from the germline V gene. The CDR3 totals 18 residues. After removal of 3 bases from V and 2 bases from J, the junction contained 9 bases not matched to a gene. The CDR3 DNA sequence: TGTGCCAGCTCACCGGATCTAGCGGGAGTTACCAACACCGGGGAGCTGTTTTTT. It translates to CASSPDLAGVTNTGELFF.

The chain uses TRBV7-2 and TRBJ2-3, with TRBD1 identical over 9 bases. The CDR3 extends over 13 amino acids. Germline V gene sequence: CDR1 SGHTA, CDR2 FQGNSA. J gave up 6 bases and V 3 bases, and 1 base lay outside the gene matches. The CDR3 region is CASSFGQGDTQYF. The CDR3 coding sequence is TGTGCCAGCAGCTTCGGACAGGGGGATACGCAGTATTTT.

V gene TRBV11-2 combines with J gene TRBJ2-4, with TRBD1 matching over 7 bases. This CDR3 is built from 18 residues. After removal of 2 bases from V and 2 bases from J, the junction contained 12 bases not matched to a gene. CDR1 and CDR2 (germline): SGHAT, FQNNGV. The CDR3 here is CASSLLAFEGASKNIQYF. The CDR3 bases are TGTGCCAGCAGCTTACTAGCCTTTGAGGGGGCGTCCAAAAACATTCAGTACTTC.

The chain couples TRBV28 to TRBJ1-1, with D unresolved. The CDR3 has 15 residues. CDR1 and CDR2 (germline): MDHEN, SYDVKM. Trimming pared 1 base from V and 5 bases from J, leaving 14 bases between. The CDR3 DNA follows: TGTGCCAGCAGTTTATCTGGGGAATGGTATACTGAAGCTTTCTTT. This sequence encodes CASSLSGEWYTEAFF.

This clone occurred once. The chain combines TRBV4-1 with TRBJ1-1; TRBD1 is a possible D gene (5 bases). CDR1 is MGHRA, CDR2 YSYEKL, per germline. Trimming stripped 1 base from V and 4 bases from J, with 19 bases between. The length of the CDR3 is 17 residues. CDR3 sequence reads: CASSQGRGKTRGTEAFF. DNA for the CDR3: TGCGCCAGCAGCCAAGGTAGAGGAAAGACGAGGGGCACTGAAGCTTTCTTT.

V and J are TRBV6-5 and TRBJ1-3; tentative D call: TRBD1 (6 bases). The germline gives CDR1 MNHEY, CDR2 SVGAGI. This CDR3 is 13 amino acids long. V lost 8 bases and J 4 bases, leaving 12 bases between the germline ends. The CDR3 is CASRGHGGNTIYF. The DNA for the CDR3 is TGTGCCAGCCGGGGACACGGGGGAAACACCATATATTTT.

CDR3 residues: CASSLAPGIQYGYTF. CDR3 nucleotide sequence: TGCGCCAGCAGCTTGGCCCCCGGGATTCAATATGGCTACACCTTC. The V and J genes are TRBV5-1 and TRBJ1-2; D gene uncertain. V lost 0 bases, J lost 5 bases, and 14 bases lay in between. The CDR3 contains 15 residues. Germline CDR1 SGHRS, CDR2 YFSETQ.

V usage is TRBV30 and J usage is TRBJ2-4; a possible D gene is TRBD2 (5 bases). With 0 bases removed from V and 5 bases from J, the gap between germline ends came to 11 bases. Germline lookup yields CDR1 GTSNPN and CDR2 SVGIG (reference sequence). This CDR3 region has 14 residues. The CDR3 coding sequence is TGTGCCTGGAGTGTATCGGGAAATCAAAACATTCAGTACTTC. It yields the protein CAWSVSGNQNIQYF.

The chain carries TRBV12-3 or TRBV12-4 and TRBJ2-1; D gene uncertain. The germline V and J ends were trimmed by 0 bases and 6 bases, with 3 bases remaining between them. This CDR3 has 12 amino acids. The CDR3 DNA sequence: TGTGCCAGCAGTTTAGCCGGCAATGAGCAGTTCTTC. Translating gives CASSLAGNEQFF.

The CDR3 region is CASSGGLAGNTGELFF. CDR3 coding DNA: TGTGCCAGCAGCGGAGGACTAGCGGGGAACACCGGGGAGCTGTTTTTT. The chain uses TRBV7-6 and TRBJ2-2, with 11 nucleotides matching TRBD2. The CDR3 loop spans 16 amino acids. The ends lost 5 bases at V and 1 base at J; junction bases unmatched: 3. Germline lookup yields CDR1 SGHVS and CDR2 FNYEAQ.

The chain links TRBV12-3 or TRBV12-4 to TRBJ2-1; D gene ambiguous. The CDR3 totals 12 residues. V was trimmed by 6 bases and J by 7 bases, leaving 10 bases between them. CDR3 region: CASSPQPNEQFF. The CDR3 DNA reads as TGTGCCAGCAGCCCACAGCCGAATGAGCAGTTCTTC.

The chain combines TRBV10-1 with TRBJ2-1; 10 bases are a match to TRBD1. The CDR3 extends over 15 amino acids. With V trimmed by 0 bases and J by 8 bases, 4 bases remained unmatched. In germline, CDR1 is WNHNN, CDR2 SYGVQD (reference sequence). CDR3 bases: TGCGCCAGCAGTGAGTCGACAGGGGGCGGCTATGAGCAGTTCTTC. It translates to CASSESTGGGYEQFF.

The V and J genes are TRBV7-9 and TRBJ1-1; a possible D gene is TRBD1 (6 bases). The CDR3 contains 14 residues. With 5 bases removed from V and 5 bases from J, the gap between germline ends came to 15 bases. From germline, CDR1 is SEHNR and CDR2 FQNEAQ (reference sequence). The CDR3 DNA reads as TGTGCCAGCAGCCTCGACACAGGGAGGACTGAAGCTTTCTTT. Its protein is CASSLDTGRTEAFF.

The gene calls are TRBV5-1 and TRBJ2-6; D is perhaps TRBD1 or TRBD2 (5 bases each). The V end lost 3 bases, the J end lost 0 bases, and 19 bases lay between the germline ends. The CDR3 loop spans 19 amino acids. The germline CDR1 and CDR2 sequences are SGHRS and YFSETQ. CDR3 nucleotides: TGCGCCAGCAGCTCCACTCCGGGGCCGATCCTCTCTGGGGCCAACGTCCTGACTTTC. Residues: CASSSTPGPILSGANVLTF.

The CDR3 region has the DNA TGCAGCGTGGCCCAGGGGGCGGAGGAGCAGTTCTTC. The encoded protein is CSVAQGAEEQFF. This rearrangement joins TRBV29-1 to TRBJ2-1, with 8 bases aligning to TRBD1. V lost 6 bases to trimming and J lost 10 bases; unmatched junction nucleotides: 8. The germline V gene encodes CDR1 SQVTM and CDR2 ANQGSEA. The CDR3 is 12 residues long.

This rearrangement joins TRBV27 to TRBJ2-1; 7 bases are shared with TRBD2. The CDR3 extends over 17 amino acids. Germline trimming cut 7 bases from V and 0 bases from J; bases unmatched to any gene: 12. Germline CDR1 MNHEY, CDR2 SMNVEV (reference sequence). In nucleotides, the CDR3 is TGTGCCAGCACCATGGGAGGGTTGAGGAGCTCCTACAATGAGCAGTTCTTC. Protein sequence: CASTMGGLRSSYNEQFF.

This clone occurred a few times. This chain links TRBV15 with TRBJ2-7; D unclear. V lost 0 bases and J lost 1, with 10 bases in between. This CDR3 region has 15 residues. From germline, CDR1 is LNHNV and CDR2 YYDKDF (reference sequence). This CDR3 reads CATSRDRLVSYEQYF. As DNA, the CDR3 is TGTGCCACCAGCAGAGATAGACTCGTATCCTACGAGCAGTACTTC.

As for this clone: Its ends do not fully match the called genes, so a read error is possible. The chain is built from TRBV11-3 and TRBJ1-2, with 12 bases that match TRBD1. CDR3 size: 12 residues. Per germline, CDR1 SGHNT and CDR2 YENEEA. The CDR3, as DNA: TGTGCCAGCAGCCGGGACAGGGGGCCCTCATACTTC. It specifies CASSRDRGPSYF.